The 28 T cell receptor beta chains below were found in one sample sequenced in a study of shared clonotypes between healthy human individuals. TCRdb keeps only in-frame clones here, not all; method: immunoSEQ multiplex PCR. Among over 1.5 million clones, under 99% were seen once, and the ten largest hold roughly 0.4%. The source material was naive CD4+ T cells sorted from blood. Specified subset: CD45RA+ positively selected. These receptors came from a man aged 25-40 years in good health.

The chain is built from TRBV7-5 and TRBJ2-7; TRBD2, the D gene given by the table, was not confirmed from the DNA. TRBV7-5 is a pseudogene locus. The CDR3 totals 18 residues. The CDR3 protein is CARSTTSGREPIQDEQYF. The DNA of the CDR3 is TGTGCCAGAAGCACGACTAGCGGGAGAGAGCCGATTCAGGACGAGCAGTACTTC.

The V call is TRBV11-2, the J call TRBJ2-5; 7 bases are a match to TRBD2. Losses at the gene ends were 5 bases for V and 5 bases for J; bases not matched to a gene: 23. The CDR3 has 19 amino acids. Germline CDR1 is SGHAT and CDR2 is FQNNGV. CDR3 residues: CASSPYPIGVGGSGETQYF. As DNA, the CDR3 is TGTGCCAGCAGCCCCTACCCAATAGGTGTGGGCGGGAGTGGGGAGACCCAGTACTTC.

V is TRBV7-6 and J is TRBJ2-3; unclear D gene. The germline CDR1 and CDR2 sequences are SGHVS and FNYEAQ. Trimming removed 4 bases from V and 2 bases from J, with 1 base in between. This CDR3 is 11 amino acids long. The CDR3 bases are TGTGCCAGCAGCTCCACAGATACGCAGTATTTT. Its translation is CASSSTDTQYF.

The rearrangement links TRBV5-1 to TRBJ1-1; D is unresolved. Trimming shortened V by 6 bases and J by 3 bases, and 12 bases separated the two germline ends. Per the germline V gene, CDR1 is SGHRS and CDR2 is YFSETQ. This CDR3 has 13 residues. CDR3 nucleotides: TGCGCCAGCACTAGCCAACCGGACACTGAAGCTTTCTTT. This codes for CASTSQPDTEAFF.

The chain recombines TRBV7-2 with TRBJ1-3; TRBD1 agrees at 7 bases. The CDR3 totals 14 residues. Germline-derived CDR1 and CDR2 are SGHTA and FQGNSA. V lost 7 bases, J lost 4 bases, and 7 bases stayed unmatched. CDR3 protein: CASTSLDRGNTIYF. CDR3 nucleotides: TGTGCCAGCACCTCGCTGGACAGGGGAAACACCATATATTTT.

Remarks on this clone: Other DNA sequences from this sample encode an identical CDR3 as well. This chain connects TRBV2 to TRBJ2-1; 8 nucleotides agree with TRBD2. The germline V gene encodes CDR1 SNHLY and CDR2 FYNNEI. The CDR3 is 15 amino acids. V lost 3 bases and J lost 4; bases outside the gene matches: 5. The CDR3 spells CASSDLSGSYNEQFF. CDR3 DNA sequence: TGTGCCAGCAGTGATCTCAGCGGGAGTTACAATGAGCAGTTCTTC. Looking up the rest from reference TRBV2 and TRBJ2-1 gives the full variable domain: EPEVTQTPSHQVTQMGQEVILRCVPISNHLYFYWYRQILGQKVEFLVSFYNNEISEKSEIFDDQFSVERPDGSNFTLKIRSTKLEDSAMYFCASSDLSGSYNEQFFGPGTRLTVL.

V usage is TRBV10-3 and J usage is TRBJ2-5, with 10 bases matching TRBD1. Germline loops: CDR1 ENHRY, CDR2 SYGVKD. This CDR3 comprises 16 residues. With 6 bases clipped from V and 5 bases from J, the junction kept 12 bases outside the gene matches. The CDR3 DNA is TGTGCCATCAGACCGGGACAGGGGTATTCGCGCGAGACCCAGTACTTC. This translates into CAIRPGQGYSRETQYF.

CDR3 region: CASSLDWVGEQYF. CDR3 DNA: TGTGCCAGCAGCTTAGATTGGGTGGGTGAGCAGTACTTC. This rearrangement joins TRBV7-2 to TRBJ2-7; D is unclear. The CDR3 covers 13 residues. The germline gives CDR1 SGHTA, CDR2 FQGNSA. V lost 1 base and J 7 bases, leaving 11 bases between the germline ends.

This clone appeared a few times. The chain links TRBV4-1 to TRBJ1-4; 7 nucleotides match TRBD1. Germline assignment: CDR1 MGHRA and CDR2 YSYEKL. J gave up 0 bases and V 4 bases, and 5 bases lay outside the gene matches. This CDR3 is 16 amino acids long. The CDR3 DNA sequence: TGCGCCAGCAGCCTCGGACAGGCCGCAACTAATGAAAAACTGTTTTTT. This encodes CASSLGQAATNEKLFF.

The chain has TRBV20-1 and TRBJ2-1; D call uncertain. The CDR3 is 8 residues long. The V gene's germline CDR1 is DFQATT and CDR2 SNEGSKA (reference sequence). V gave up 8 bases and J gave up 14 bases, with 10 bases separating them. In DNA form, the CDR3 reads TGCAGTCCCCACCGGGAGTTCTTC. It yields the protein CSPHREFF.

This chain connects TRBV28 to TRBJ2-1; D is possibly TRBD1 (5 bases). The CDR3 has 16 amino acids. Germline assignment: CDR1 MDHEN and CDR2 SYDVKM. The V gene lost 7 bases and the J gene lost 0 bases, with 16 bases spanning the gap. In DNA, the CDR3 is TGTGCCAGCAAAAGCTCAGGGCCCGACTCCTACAATGAGCAGTTCTTC. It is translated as CASKSSGPDSYNEQFF.

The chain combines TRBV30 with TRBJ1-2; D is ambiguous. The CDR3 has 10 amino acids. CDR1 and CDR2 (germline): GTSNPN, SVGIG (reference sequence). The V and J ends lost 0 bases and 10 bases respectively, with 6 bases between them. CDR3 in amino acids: CAWSVTTYTF. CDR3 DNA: TGTGCCTGGAGTGTAACTACCTACACCTTC.

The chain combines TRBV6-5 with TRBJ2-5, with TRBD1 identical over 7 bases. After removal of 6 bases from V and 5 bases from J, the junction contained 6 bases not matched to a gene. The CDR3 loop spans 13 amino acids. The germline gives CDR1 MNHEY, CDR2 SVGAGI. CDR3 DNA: TGTGCCAGCAGGCCGACAGGGAAGGAGACCCAGTACTTC. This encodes CASRPTGKETQYF.

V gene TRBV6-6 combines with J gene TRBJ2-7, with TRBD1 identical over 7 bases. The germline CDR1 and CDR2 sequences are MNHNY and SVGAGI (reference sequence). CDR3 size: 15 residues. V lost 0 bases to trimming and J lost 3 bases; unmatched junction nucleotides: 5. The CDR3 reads CASSYSKGALYEQYF. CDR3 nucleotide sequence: TGTGCCAGCAGTTACTCGAAGGGGGCGCTCTACGAGCAGTACTTC.

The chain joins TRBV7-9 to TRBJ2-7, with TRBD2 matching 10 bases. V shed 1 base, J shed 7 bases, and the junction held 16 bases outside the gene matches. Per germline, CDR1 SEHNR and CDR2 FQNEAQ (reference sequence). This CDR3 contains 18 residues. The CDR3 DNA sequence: TGTGCCAGCAGCTTAGTGGCTAGCGGGAGCTTCGTTCTGCGGGAGCAGTACTTC. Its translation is CASSLVASGSFVLREQYF.

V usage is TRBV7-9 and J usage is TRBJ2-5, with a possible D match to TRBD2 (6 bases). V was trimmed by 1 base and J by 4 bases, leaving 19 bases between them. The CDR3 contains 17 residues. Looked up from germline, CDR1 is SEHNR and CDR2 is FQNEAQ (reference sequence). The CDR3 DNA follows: TGTGCCAGCAGCTTAGGTTTAAGGGGAGGACTCCGAGAGACCCAGTACTTC. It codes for CASSLGLRGGLRETQYF.

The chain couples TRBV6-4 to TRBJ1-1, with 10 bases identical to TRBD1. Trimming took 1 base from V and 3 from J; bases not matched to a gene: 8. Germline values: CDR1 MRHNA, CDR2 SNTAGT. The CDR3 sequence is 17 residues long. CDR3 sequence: CASSDLDRGVGYTEAFF. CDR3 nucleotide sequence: TGTGCCAGCAGTGACTTGGACAGGGGGGTTGGGTACACTGAAGCTTTCTTT.

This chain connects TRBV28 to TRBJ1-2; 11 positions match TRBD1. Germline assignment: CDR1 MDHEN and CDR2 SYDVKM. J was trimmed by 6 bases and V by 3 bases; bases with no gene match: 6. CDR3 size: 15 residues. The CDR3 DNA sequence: TGTGCCAGCAGTTTTTTGGGACAGGGGGAGGATGGCTACACCTTC. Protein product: CASSFLGQGEDGYTF.

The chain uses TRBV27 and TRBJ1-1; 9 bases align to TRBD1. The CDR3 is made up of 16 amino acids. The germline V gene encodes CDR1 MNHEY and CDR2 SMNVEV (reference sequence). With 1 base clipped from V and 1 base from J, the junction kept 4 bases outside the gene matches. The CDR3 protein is CASSLWGTGRNTEAFF. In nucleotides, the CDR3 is TGTGCCAGCAGTTTATGGGGGACAGGGCGGAACACTGAAGCTTTCTTT.

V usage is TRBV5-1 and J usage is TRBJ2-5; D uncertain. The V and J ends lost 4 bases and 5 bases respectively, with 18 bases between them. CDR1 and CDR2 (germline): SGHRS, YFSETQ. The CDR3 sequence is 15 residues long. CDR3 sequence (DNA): TGCGCCAGCAGCCCCCCGAAGGGAAGGGCGGAGACCCAGTACTTC. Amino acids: CASSPPKGRAETQYF.

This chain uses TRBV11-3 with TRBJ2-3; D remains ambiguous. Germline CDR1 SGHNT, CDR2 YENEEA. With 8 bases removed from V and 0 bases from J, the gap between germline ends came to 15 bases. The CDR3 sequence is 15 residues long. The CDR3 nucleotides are TGTGCCAGCTTCTTCGTTCGCTCTAGCACAGATACGCAGTATTTT. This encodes CASFFVRSSTDTQYF.

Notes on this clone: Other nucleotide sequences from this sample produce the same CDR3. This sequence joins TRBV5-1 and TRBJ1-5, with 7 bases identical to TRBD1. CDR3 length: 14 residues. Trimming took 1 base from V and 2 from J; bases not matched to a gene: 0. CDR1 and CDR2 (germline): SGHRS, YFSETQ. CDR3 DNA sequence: TGCGCCAGCAGCTTGACAGGGGGCAATCAGCCCCAGCATTTT. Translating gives CASSLTGGNQPQHF.

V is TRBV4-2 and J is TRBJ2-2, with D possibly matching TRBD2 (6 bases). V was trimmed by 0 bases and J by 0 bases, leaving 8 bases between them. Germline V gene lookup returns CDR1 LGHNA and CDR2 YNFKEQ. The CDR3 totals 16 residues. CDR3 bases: TGTGCCAGCAGCCAAGAGGGGACTTCGAACACCGGGGAGCTGTTTTTT. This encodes CASSQEGTSNTGELFF.

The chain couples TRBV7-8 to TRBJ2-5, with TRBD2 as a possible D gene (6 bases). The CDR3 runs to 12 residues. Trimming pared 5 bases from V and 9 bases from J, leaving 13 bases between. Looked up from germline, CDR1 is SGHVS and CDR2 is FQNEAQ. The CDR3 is CASSPSPGAQYF. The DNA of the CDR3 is TGTGCCAGCAGCCCCAGTCCGGGGGCCCAGTACTTC.

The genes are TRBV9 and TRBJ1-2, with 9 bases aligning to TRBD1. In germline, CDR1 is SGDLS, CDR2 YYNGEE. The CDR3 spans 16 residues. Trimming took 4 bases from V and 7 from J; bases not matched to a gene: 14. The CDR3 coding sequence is TGTGCCAGCAGCTCCGGGACAGGGATTCGAAGGGGTGGCTACACCTTC. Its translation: CASSSGTGIRRGGYTF.

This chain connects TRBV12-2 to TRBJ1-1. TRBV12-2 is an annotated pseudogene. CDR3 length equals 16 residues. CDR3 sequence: CASRLAQLVWDTEAFF. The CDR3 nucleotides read TGTGCAAGTCGCTTAGCCCAATTGGTTTGGGACACTGAAGCTTTCTTT.

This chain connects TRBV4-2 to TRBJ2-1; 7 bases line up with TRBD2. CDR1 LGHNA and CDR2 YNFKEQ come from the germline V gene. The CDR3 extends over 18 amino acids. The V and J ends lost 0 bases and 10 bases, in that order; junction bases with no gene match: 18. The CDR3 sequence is CASSQDRPLGEGGREQFF. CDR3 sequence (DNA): TGTGCCAGCAGCCAAGACCGCCCCTTGGGGGAGGGTGGGAGAGAGCAGTTCTTC.

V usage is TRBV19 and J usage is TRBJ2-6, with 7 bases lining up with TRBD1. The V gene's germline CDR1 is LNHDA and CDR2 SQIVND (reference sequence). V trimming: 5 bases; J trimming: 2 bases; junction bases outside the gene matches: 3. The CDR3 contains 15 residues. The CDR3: CASSDRVAGANVLTF. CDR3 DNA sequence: TGTGCCAGTAGTGACAGGGTAGCTGGGGCCAACGTCCTGACTTTC.